This T cell receptor beta chain was profiled in a study of blood T cell repertoires in COVID-19. On the study more broadly: Samples representing acute and convalescent COVID-19 were sourced from the United States, Italy and Spain.

This CDR3 spans 15 amino acids. The germline V and J ends were trimmed by 3 bases and 2 bases, with 10 bases remaining between them. From germline, CDR1 is LNHDA and CDR2 SQIVND (reference sequence). Living in 24 US areas, the participants were between roughly 18 and 89 years of age. Symptom resolution, clearance, or two negative PCRs marked donors in Cohort 3 as recovered. The protocol was immunoSEQ multiplex PCR, while the TCRdb copy is restricted to in-frame clones and leaves out a portion. The sample includes almost 500,000 clones, roughly nine tenths of them seen just once. The chain couples TRBV19 to TRBJ2-2, with D unclear. Sequenced: PBMCs or T cells enriched from blood (not recorded which). The sequence derives from an older woman who had recovered from COVID-19. The CDR3 nucleotides read TGTGCCAGTAGTATCGTCCTGACTAACACCGGGGAGCTGTTTTTT. Translated: CASSIVLTNTGELFF.